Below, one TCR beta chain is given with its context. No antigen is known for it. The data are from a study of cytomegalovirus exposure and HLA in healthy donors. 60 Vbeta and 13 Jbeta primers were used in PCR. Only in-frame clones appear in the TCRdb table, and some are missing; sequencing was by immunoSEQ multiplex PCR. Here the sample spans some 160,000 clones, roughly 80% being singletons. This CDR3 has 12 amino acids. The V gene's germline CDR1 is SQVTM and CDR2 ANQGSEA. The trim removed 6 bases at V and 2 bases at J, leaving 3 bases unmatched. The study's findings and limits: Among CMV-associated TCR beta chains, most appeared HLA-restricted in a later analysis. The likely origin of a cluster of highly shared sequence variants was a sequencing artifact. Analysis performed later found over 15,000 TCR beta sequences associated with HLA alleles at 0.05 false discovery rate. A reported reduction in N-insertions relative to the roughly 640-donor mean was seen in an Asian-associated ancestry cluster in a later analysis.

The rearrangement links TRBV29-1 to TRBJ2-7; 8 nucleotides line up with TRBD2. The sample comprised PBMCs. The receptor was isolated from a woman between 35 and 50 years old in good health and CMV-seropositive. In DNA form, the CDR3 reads TGCAGCGTCGGGGGGGGCGCCTACGAGCAGTACTTC. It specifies CSVGGGAYEQYF.